The entry that follows covers one T cell receptor beta chain sequence. This sample is part of a study of cytomegalovirus exposure and HLA in healthy donors. V was pared by 6 bases and J by 1 base, with 3 bases between. Germline values: CDR1 SGHTA, CDR2 FQGTGA. The CDR3 runs 11 residues. The PCR employed 60 Vbeta primers together with 13 Jbeta primers. Sequencing was performed with immunoSEQ multiplex PCR; in TCRdb, only in-frame clones are kept and a portion is missing. The sample lists under 200,000 clones; roughly 80% were seen once. The genes are TRBV7-3 and TRBJ2-5, with D unclear. The sample comprised PBMCs. The source of this sequence is a male donor in good health and CMV-seronegative. The CDR3 nucleotides are TGTGCCAGCAGTCGCCAAGAGACCCAGTACTTC. It yields the protein CASSRQETQYF.